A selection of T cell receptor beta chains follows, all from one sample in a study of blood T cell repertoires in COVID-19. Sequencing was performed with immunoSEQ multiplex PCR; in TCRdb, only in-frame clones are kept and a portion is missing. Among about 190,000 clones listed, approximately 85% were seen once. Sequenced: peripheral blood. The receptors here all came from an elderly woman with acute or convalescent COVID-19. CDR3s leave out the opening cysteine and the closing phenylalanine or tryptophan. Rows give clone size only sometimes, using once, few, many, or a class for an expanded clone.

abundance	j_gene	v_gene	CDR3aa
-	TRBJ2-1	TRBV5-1	ASSLVTGWNEQF
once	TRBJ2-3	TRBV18	ASSLDRGLGTDTQY
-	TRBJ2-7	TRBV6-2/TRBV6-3	ASSFMGAPYEQY
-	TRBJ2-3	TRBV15	ATSAAAGTSASDTQY
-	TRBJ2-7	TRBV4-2	ASRQEAGGSYEQY
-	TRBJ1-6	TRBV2	ASSGTGPWNSPLH
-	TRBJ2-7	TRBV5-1	ASSSTTGGYEQY
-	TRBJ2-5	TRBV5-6	ASSSLGTFQETQY
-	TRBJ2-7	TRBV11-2	ASSLVGSYEQY
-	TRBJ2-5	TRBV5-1	ASSLKGGAGETQY
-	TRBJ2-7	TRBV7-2	ASSLGLALYEQY
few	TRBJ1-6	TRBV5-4	ASSLDSENSPLH